This T cell receptor beta chain was sequenced in a study of CD8+ T cells in alopecia areata. Overall study results and limits: Patients displayed less clarity in TCR sharing than mice, a finding possibly related to HLA.

Extracted RNA was reverse transcribed, and the resulting cDNA served as sequencing template. The repertoire was sequenced with immunoSEQ multiplex PCR; TCRdb's copy has only in-frame clones and lacks some. This repertoire holds some 110,000 clones, and none appear only once. This clone was detected only a few times. Antigen: not known. Genes and germline come from the mouse. The read terminates 4 residues ahead of where the CDR3 ends, so the germline J gene completes it. Germline CDR1 reads NNHNN; CDR2 reads SYGAGS (reference sequence). The CDR3 covers 14 residues. The junction had 3 bases not matched to a gene; V was cut back by 3 bases and J by 3 bases.

Sequencing input: lesional skin. The chain is built from TRBV13-2 and TRBJ2-1, with 7 nucleotides matching TRBD2. The receptor comes from a C3H/HeJ mouse with alopecia areata. This strain's MHC haplotype is H2-k. CDR3 DNA, as far as it was read: TGTGCCAGCGGTGGGGGGGGGATCTATGCT. As protein: CASGGGGIYA. The full CDR3 protein is CASGGGGIYAEQFF.